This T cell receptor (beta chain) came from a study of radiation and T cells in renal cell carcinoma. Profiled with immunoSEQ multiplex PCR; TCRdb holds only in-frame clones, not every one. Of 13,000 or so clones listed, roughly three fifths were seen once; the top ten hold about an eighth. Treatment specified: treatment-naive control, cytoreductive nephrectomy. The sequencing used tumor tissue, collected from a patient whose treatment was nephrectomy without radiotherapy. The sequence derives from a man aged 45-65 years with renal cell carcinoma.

CDR3 loop: CASSPTGGNTIYF. In DNA, the CDR3 is TGCGCCAGCAGTCCGACAGGAGGAAACACCATATATTTT. The chain joins TRBV5-1 to TRBJ1-3; TRBD1 is a possible D gene (6 bases). The V and J ends lost 5 bases and 4 bases respectively, with 10 bases between them. Germline V CDR1 and CDR2: SGHRS, YFSETQ. The CDR3 totals 13 residues.